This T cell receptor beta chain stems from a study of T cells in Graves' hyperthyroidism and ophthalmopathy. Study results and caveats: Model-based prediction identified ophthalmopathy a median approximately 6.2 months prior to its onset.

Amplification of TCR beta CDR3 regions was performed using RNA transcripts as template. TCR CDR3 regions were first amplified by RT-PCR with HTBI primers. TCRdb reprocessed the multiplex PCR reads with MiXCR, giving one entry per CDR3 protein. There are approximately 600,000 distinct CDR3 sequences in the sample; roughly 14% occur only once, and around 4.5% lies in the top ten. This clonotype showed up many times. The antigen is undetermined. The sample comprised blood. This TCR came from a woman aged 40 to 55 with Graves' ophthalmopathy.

This chain's CDR3 is CASSFRNSGANVLTF. Written as DNA, the CDR3 is TGTGCCAGCAGTTTTCGGAACTCTGGGGCCAACGTCCTGACTTTC. This chain joins TRBV12-3 or TRBV12-4 and TRBJ2-6; D unresolved. This CDR3 has 15 amino acids. The ends were cut back, 3 bases at V and 0 bases at J, with 6 bases in the middle.